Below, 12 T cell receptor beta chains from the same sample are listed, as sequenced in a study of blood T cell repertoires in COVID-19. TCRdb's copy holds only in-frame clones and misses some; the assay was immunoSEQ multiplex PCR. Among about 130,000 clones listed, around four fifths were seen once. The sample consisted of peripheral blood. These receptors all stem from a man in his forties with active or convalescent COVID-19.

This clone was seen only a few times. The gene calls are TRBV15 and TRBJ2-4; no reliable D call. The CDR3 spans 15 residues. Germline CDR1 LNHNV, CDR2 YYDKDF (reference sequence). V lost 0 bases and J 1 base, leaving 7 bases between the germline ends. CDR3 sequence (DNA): TGTGCCACCAGCAGAGATACACAGGCCAAAAACATTCAGTACTTC. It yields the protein CATSRDTQAKNIQYF. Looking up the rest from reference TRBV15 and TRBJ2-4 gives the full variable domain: DAMVIQNPRYQVTQFGKPVTLSCSQTLNHNVMYWYQQKSSQAPKLLFHYYDKDFNNEADTPDNFQSRRPNTSFCFLDIRSPGLGDTAMYLCATSRDTQAKNIQYFGAGTRLSVL.

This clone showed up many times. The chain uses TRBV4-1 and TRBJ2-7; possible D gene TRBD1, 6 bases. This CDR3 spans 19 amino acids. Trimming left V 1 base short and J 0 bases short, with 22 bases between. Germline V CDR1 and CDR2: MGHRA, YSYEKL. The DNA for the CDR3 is TGCGCCAGCAGCCAAGTTTTTCAGGGGACCTCCTCGAGCTCCTACGAGCAGTACTTC. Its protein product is CASSQVFQGTSSSSYEQYF.

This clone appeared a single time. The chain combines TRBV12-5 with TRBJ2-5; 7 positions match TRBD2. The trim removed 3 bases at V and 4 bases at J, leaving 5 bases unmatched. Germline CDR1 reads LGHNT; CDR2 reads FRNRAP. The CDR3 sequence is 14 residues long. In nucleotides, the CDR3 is TGTGCTAGTGGTTTATTCGGGGGGTCAGAGACCCAGTACTTC. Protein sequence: CASGLFGGSETQYF.

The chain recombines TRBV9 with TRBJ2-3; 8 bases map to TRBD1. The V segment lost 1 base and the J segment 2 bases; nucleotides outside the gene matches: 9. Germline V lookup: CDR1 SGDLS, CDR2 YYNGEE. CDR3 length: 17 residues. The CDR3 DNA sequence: TGTGCCAGCAGCGTACGCCACCAGGGGGCGCACACAGATACGCAGTATTTT. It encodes CASSVRHQGAHTDTQYF.

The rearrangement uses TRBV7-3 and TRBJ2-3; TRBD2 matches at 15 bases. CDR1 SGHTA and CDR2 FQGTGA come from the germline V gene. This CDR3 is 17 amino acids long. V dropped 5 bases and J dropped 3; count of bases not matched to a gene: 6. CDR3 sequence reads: CASSPRTSGGATDTQYF. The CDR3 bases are TGTGCCAGCAGCCCGCGGACTAGCGGGGGGGCAACAGATACGCAGTATTTT.

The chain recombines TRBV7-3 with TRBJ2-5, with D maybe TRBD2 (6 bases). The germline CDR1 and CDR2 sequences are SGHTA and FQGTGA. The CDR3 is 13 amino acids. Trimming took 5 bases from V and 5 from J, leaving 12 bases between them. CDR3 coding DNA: TGTGCCAGCAGCCTCCATGGGGGGGAGACCCAGTACTTC. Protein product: CASSLHGGETQYF.

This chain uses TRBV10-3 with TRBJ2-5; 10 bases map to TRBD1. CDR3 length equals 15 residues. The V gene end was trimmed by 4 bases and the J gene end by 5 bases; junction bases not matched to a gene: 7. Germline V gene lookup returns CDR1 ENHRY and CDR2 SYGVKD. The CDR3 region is CAISGTGGVGETQYF. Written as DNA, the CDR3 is TGTGCCATCAGTGGGACAGGGGGGGTAGGGGAGACCCAGTACTTC.

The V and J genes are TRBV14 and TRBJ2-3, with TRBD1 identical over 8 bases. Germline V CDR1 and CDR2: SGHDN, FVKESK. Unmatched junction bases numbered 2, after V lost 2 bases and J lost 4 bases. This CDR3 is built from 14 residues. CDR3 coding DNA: TGTGCCAGCAGCCAATACAGGGGGTCAGATACGCAGTATTTT. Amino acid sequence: CASSQYRGSDTQYF.

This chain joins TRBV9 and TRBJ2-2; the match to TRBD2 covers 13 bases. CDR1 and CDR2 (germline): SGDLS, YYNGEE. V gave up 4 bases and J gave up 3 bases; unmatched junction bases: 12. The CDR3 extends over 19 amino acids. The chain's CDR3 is CASSFLPGTSGIYTGELFF. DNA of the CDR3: TGTGCCAGCAGCTTTCTCCCCGGGACTAGCGGGATATACACCGGGGAGCTGTTTTTT.

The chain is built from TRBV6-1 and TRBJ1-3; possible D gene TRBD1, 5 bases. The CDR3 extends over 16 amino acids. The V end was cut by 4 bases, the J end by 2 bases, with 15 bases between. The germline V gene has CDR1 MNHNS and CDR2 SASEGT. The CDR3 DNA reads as TGTGCCAGCAGTGGACGGATCCCAGGGACTGGAAACACCATATATTTT. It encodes CASSGRIPGTGNTIYF.

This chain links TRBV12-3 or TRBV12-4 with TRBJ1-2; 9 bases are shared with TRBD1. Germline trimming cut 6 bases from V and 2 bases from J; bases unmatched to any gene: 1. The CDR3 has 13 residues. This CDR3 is CASRGQGNYGYTF. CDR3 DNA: TGTGCCAGCAGAGGACAGGGGAACTATGGCTACACCTTC.

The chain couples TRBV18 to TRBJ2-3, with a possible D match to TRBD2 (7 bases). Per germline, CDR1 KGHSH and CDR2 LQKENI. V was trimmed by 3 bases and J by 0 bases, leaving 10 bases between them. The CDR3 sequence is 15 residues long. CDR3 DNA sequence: TGTGCCAGCTCACCCGGGGGGCGAAGCACAGATACGCAGTATTTT. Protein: CASSPGGRSTDTQYF. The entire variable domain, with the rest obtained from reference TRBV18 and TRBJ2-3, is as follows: NAGVMQNPRHLVRRRGQEARLRCSPMKGHSHVYWYRQLPEEGLKFMVYLQKENIIDESGMPKERFSAEFPKEGPSILRIQQVVRGDSAAYFCASSPGGRSTDTQYFGPGTRLTVL.